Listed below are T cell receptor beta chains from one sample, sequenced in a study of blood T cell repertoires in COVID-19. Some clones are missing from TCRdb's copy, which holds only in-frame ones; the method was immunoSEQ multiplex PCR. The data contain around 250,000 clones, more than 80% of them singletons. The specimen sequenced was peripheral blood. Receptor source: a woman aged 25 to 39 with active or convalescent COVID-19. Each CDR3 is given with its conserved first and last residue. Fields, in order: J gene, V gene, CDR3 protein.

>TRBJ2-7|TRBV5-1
CASSPMGASGGGYEQYF
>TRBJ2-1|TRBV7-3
CASSPRVAGYNEQFF
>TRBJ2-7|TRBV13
CASAGRGGYEQYF
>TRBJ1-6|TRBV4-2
CASSQDPGRNNSPLHF
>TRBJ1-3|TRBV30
CAWSPPGGSGNTIYF
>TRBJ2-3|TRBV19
CASTRTENTDTQYF
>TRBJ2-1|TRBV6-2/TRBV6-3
CASSYEGYNEQFF
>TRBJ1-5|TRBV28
CASSLTGVWGNQPQHF
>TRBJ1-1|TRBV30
CAWSLGQGSPEAFF
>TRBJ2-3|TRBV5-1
CASSLGQYTTDTQYF
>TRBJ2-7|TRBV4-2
CASSQEGASPAYEQYF
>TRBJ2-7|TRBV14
CASSPRSLPTYEQYF
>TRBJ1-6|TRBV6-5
CASGTGTGYNSPLHF
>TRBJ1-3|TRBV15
CATSPGKTGLSGNTIYF
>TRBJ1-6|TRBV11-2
CASSSLTGYHPPLHF
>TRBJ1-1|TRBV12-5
CASASPQTGGANTEAFF
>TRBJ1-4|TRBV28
CASTRLNEKLFF
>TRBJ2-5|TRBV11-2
CASSFQGGLETQYF
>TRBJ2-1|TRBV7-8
CASSNINRDRAINEQFF
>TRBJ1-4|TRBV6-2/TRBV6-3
CASSYPPGDLRGEKLFF
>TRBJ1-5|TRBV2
CASSEEGEVPQHF
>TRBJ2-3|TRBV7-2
CASAKRGAGGSDTQYF
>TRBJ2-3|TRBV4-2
CASSQEYFGRDQYF
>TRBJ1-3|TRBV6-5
CASAHSGTGQNTIYF
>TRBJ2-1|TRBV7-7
CASSRGLSYNEQFF
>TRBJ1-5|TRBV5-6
CASSSSRQGGQPQHF
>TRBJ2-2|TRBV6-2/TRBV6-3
CASSDAAELFF
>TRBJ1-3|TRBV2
CASSDLLSSGNTIYF
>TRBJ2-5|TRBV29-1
CRVGRGGGAYQETQYF
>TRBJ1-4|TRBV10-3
CAISDRGGTNEKLFF
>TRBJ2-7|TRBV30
CAGTGGSSYEQYF
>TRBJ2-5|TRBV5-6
CASSFKVLGGETQYF
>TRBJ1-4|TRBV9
CASSVEGTGVEKLFF
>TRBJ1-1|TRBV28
CASTDGTFKINTEAFF
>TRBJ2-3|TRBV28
CASLKPERDTQYF
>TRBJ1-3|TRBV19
CASRRDRIGNTIYF
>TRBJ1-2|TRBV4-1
CASSLATGMGNYGYTF
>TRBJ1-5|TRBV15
CATSREGFTSNQPQHF
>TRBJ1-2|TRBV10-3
CAISESGNYGYTF
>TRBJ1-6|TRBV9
CASSFRGGENSPLHF
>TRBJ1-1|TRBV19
CASDDPAYRSFF
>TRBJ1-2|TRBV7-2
CASSLERASYGYTF
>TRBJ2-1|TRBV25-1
CASSVAGGDNEQFF
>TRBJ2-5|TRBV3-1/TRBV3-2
CASSQPQETQYF
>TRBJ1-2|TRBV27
CASSRTGVYGYTF
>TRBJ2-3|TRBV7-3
CASSLFRGGIDTQYF
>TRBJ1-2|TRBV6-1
CASSDPPGHNYGYTF
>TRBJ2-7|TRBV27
CASSLVGQPYYEQYF
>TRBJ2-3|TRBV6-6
CASSYSTSGGTDTQYF
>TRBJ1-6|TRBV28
CASSLVETGISPLHF
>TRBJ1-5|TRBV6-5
CAAHGQPQHF
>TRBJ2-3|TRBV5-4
CASSGGAWAGSGDTQYF
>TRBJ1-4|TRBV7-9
CASSLALGQSNEKLFF
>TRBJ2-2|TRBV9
CASSPQPGVTGELFF
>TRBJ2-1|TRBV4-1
CASSQTLASYNEQFF
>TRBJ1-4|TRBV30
CAWSVSGYNEKLFF
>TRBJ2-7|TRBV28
CASSPTLGTDSYEQYF
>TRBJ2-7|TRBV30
CAWSVNAGGEQYF
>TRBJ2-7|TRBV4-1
CASSQGGRYEQYF